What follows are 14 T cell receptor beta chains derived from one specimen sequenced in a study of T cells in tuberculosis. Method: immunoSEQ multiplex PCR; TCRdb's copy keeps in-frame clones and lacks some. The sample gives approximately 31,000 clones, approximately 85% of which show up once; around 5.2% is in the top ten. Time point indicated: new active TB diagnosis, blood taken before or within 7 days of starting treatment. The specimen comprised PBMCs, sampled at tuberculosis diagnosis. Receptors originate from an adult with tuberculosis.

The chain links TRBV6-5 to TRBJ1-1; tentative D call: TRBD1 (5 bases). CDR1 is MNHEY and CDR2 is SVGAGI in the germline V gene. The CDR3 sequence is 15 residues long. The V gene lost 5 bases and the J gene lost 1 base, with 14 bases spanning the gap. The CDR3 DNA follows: TGTGCCAGCAGTGCCGGGACTACAGGGAACACTGAAGCTTTCTTT. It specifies CASSAGTTGNTEAFF.

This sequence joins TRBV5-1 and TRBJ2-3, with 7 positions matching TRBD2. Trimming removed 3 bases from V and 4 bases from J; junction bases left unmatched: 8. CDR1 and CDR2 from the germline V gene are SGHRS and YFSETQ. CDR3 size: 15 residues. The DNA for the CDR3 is TGCGCCAGCAGCTGGCGGGCGGGGGTTTCAGATACGCAGTATTTT. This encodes CASSWRAGVSDTQYF.

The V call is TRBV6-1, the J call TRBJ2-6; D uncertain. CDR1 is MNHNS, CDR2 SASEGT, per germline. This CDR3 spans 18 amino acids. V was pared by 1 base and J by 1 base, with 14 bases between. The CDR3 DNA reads TGTGCCAGCAGTGAAGTGAGAGGTTATGAGTCTGGGGCCAACGTCCTGACTTTC. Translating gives CASSEVRGYESGANVLTF.

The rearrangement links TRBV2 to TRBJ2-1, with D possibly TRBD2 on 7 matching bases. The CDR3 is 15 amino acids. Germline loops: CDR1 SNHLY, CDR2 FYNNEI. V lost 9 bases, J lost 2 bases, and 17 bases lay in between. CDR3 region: CARGGRPQPYNEQFF. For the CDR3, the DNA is TGTGCCAGGGGGGGGCGGCCCCAGCCCTACAATGAGCAGTTCTTC.

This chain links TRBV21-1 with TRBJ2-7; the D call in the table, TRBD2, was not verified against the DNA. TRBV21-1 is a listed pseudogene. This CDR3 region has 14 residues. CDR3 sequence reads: CASSKEEGLNEQYF. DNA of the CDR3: TGTGCCAGCAGCAAAGAAGAGGGCTTAAACGAGCAGTACTTC.

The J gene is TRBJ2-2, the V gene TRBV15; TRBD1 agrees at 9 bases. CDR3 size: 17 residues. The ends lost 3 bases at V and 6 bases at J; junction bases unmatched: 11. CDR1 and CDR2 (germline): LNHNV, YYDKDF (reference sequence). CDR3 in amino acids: CATSRPTGQGNSGELFF. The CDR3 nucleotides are TGTGCCACCAGCAGGCCCACGGGACAGGGAAATTCCGGGGAGCTGTTTTTT. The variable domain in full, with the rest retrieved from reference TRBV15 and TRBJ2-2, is DAMVIQNPRYQVTQFGKPVTLSCSQTLNHNVMYWYQQKSSQAPKLLFHYYDKDFNNEADTPDNFQSRRPNTSFCFLDIRSPGLGDTAMYLCATSRPTGQGNSGELFFGEGSRLTVL.

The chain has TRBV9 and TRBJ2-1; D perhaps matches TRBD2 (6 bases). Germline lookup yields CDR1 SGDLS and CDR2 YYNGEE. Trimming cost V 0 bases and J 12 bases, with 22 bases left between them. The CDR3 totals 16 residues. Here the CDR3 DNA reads TGTGCCAGCAGCGTAGAGTATCTAGCGCCCTCGGTGGGGCAGTTCTTC. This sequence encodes CASSVEYLAPSVGQFF.

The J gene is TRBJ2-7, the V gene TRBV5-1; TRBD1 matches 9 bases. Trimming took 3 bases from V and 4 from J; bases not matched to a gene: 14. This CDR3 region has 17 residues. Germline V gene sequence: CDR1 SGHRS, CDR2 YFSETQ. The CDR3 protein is CASSSWTGATSPYEQYF. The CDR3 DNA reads TGCGCCAGCAGCTCCTGGACAGGGGCGACCTCTCCTTACGAGCAGTACTTC.

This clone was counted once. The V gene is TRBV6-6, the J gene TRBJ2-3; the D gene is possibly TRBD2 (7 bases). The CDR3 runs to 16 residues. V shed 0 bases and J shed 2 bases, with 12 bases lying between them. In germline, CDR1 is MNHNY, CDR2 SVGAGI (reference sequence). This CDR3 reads CASSYSWGGPTDTQYF. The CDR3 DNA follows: TGTGCCAGCAGTTACTCTTGGGGGGGCCCCACAGATACGCAGTATTTT.

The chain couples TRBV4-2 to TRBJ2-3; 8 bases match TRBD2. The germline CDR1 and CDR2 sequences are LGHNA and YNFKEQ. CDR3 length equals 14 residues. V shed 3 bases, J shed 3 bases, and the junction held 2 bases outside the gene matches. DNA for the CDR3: TGTGCCAGCAGCCAGCGGGGGGAAACAGATACGCAGTATTTT. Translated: CASSQRGETDTQYF.

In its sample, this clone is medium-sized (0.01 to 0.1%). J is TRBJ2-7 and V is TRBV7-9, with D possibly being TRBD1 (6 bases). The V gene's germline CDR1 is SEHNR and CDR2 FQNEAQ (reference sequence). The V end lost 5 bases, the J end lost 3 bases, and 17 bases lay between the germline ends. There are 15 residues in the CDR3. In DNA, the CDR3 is TGTGCCAGCAGCCCCCCTTACAGGGTTGGCTACGAGCAGTACTTC. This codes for CASSPPYRVGYEQYF.

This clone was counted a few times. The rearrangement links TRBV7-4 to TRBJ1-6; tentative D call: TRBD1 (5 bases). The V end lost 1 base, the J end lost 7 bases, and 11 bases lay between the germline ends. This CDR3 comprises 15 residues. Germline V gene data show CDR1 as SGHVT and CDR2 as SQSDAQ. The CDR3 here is CASSLVAGLNSPLHF. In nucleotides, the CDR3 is TGTGCCAGCAGCTTAGTTGCAGGGTTAAATTCACCCCTCCACTTT. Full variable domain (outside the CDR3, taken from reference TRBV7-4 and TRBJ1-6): GAGVSQSPRYKVAKRGRDVALRCDSISGHVTLYWYRQTLGQGSEVLTYSQSDAQRDKSGRPSGRFSAERPERSVSTLKIQRTEQGDSAVYLCASSLVAGLNSPLHFGNGTRLTVT.

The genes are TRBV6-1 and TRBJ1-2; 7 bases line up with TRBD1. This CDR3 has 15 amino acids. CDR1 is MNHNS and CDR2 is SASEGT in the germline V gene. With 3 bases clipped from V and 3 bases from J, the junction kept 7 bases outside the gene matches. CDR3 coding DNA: TGTGCCAGCAGTGATCCCCGGGGGACAGACTATGGCTACACCTTC. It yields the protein CASSDPRGTDYGYTF.

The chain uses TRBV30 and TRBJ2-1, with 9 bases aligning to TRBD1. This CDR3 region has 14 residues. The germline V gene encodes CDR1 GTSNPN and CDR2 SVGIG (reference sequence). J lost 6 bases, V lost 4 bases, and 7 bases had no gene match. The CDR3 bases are TGTGCCTGGAATGGGGGACAGGGTTTCAATGAGCAGTTCTTC. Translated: CAWNGGQGFNEQFF.